The clone carrying this T cell receptor (beta chain) was observed at least ten times. As yet, its antigen is unknown. TCRdb re-called the RT-PCR reads through MiXCR, storing one row per CDR3 protein. Among more than 600,000 distinct CDR3 sequences listed, roughly 18% were seen once. The V and J ends lost 3 bases and 9 bases respectively, with 12 bases between them. CDR1 is SEHNR, CDR2 FQNEAQ, per germline (reference sequence). The CDR3 is 13 residues long. The source of the sample is a study of response to subunit inactivated influenza vaccine. Whole-study results and caveats: The authors suggested that few new T cells are recruited per seasonal influenza vaccination.

The specimen was PBMCs from blood, collected about 5 days after vaccination. This receptor was identified in a man between 45 and 60 years old who received an inactivated influenza vaccine. This chain connects TRBV7-9 to TRBJ2-1; unclear D gene. In DNA form, the CDR3 reads TGTGCCAGCAGCTTTGGTAGCTGGAGTGAGCAGTTCTTC. Protein product: CASSFGSWSEQFF.